Below are 17 T cell receptor beta chains sequenced from a single sample in a study of blood T cell repertoires in COVID-19. Measured with immunoSEQ multiplex PCR; TCRdb has only the in-frame clones, and not every one. Of about 220,000 clones listed, 65% to 90% are singletons. Source material: peripheral blood. All receptors derive from a man in his fifties or sixties with active or convalescent COVID-19.

The chain joins TRBV11-2 to TRBJ2-3; 10 nucleotides match TRBD2. With 5 bases clipped from V and 3 bases from J, the junction kept 5 bases outside the gene matches. The CDR3 has 15 residues. Germline lookup yields CDR1 SGHAT and CDR2 FQNNGV. This chain's CDR3 is CASSRTSGATDTQYF. CDR3 sequence (DNA): TGTGCCAGCAGCCGTACTAGCGGGGCGACAGATACGCAGTATTTT.

The chain recombines TRBV5-8 with TRBJ1-2, with a weak D call TRBD1 (6 bases). This CDR3 is 19 amino acids long. From germline, CDR1 is SGHTS and CDR2 YDEGEE. V was pared by 4 bases and J by 0 bases, with 25 bases between. CDR3 nucleotides: TGTGCCAGCAGCCCTGAACAGGGTCCCGACTATTCAGCTAACTATGGCTACACCTTC. Encoded protein: CASSPEQGPDYSANYGYTF.

The sample holds a few counts of this clone. The chain combines TRBV5-5 with TRBJ1-2; 7 nucleotides align to TRBD1. Unmatched junction bases numbered 6, after V lost 8 bases and J lost 2 bases. The CDR3 covers 13 residues. Germline values: CDR1 SGHKS, CDR2 YYEKEE (reference sequence). CDR3 amino acids: CASEEGANYGYTF. The DNA for the CDR3 is TGTGCCAGTGAGGAGGGGGCAAACTATGGCTACACCTTC.

Of note for this clone: Within the sample, other DNA sequences also encode this same CDR3. The chain employs TRBV18 and TRBJ1-1; 8 bases fit TRBD1. V dropped 6 bases and J dropped 1; count of bases not matched to a gene: 1. Germline CDR1 KGHSH, CDR2 LQKENI. The CDR3 length is 13 residues. In DNA form, the CDR3 reads TGTGCCAGCTCGGGACAGGCGAACACTGAAGCTTTCTTT. Encoded protein: CASSGQANTEAFF.

The chain uses TRBV5-1 and TRBJ2-1, with 9 bases that match TRBD2. V trimming: 0 bases; J trimming: 0 bases; junction bases outside the gene matches: 10. CDR1 and CDR2 (germline): SGHRS, YFSETQ. The CDR3 totals 19 residues. CDR3 sequence (DNA): TGCGCCAGCAGCTTGGAGCGGGGGGTCCCGGGGGCCTCCTACAATGAGCAGTTCTTC. Its protein product is CASSLERGVPGASYNEQFF.

V is TRBV7-9 and J is TRBJ1-3, with D hard to call. From germline, CDR1 is SEHNR and CDR2 FQNEAQ (reference sequence). The CDR3 contains 15 residues. V lost 5 bases to trimming and J lost 0 bases, with 11 bases between them. The CDR3 is CASSRSGSSGNTIYF. The CDR3 region has the DNA TGTGCCAGCAGCCGATCTGGGAGCTCTGGAAACACCATATATTTT.

The rearrangement joins TRBV18 to TRBJ1-6; D not resolved. The CDR3 has 14 residues. With 2 bases removed from V and 10 bases from J, the gap between germline ends came to 12 bases. Germline V gives CDR1 KGHSH, CDR2 LQKENI. CDR3 DNA sequence: TGTGCCAGCTCACCAGGTCCGGTGAGGTCACCCCTCCACTTT. It is translated as CASSPGPVRSPLHF.

This clone was seen just once. The V call is TRBV13, the J call TRBJ2-3; TRBD1 matches 9 bases. The CDR3 is 16 amino acids. The junction had 9 bases not matched to a gene; V was cut back by 5 bases and J by 3 bases. Germline V CDR1 and CDR2: PRHDT, FYEKMQ (reference sequence). CDR3 residues: CASSRTRQGGTDTQYF. The CDR3 DNA sequence: TGTGCCAGCAGCCGAACTCGACAGGGGGGGACAGATACGCAGTATTTT.

The gene calls are TRBV10-2 and TRBJ2-7; D not certain. The CDR3 runs to 13 residues. V dropped 0 bases and J dropped 4 bases, with 7 bases sitting between them. Looked up from germline, CDR1 is WSHSY and CDR2 is SAAADI. Here the CDR3 reads CASSESAIYEQYV. The CDR3 DNA is TGCGCCAGCAGTGAGTCCGCGATATACGAGCAGTACGTC.

V is TRBV1 and J is TRBJ2-1; the table names TRBD1, a call not compared with the DNA. TRBV1 is listed as a pseudogene. The CDR3 has 13 amino acids. This CDR3 reads CTSSQAVYNEQFF. The CDR3 DNA is TGCACCAGCAGCCAGGCCGTCTACAATGAGCAGTTCTTC.

The chain combines TRBV5-4 with TRBJ1-5; the D gene is possibly TRBD1 (5 bases). V lost 2 bases and J lost 4, with 7 bases in between. The CDR3 loop spans 13 amino acids. CDR1 is SGHNT and CDR2 is YYREEE in the germline V gene (reference sequence). DNA for the CDR3: TGTGCCAGCAGCTTCGACAGTAATCAGCCCCAGCATTTT. This translates into CASSFDSNQPQHF.

Concerning this clone itself: One junction end does not reproduce the germline sequence, and a read error may be involved. Within the sample, other DNA sequences also encode this same CDR3. The chain recombines TRBV4-3 with TRBJ1-1; unclear D gene. CDR1 is LGHNA and CDR2 is YSLEER in the germline V gene. There are 13 residues in the CDR3. DNA of the CDR3: TGCGCCAGCAGCCCACAGATGAACACTGAAGCCTTCTTT. It specifies CASSPQMNTEAFF.

This sequence joins TRBV11-2 and TRBJ2-1, with TRBD1 identical over 10 bases. The CDR3 has 17 amino acids. J gave up 0 bases and V 3 bases, and 5 bases lay outside the gene matches. Germline values: CDR1 SGHAT, CDR2 FQNNGV. CDR3 bases: TGTGCCAGCAGCTTCAGGACAGGGGGATACTCCTACAATGAGCAGTTCTTC. Translation: CASSFRTGGYSYNEQFF. Complete variable domain (other parts from reference TRBV11-2 and TRBJ2-1): EAGVAQSPRYKIIEKRQSVAFWCNPISGHATLYWYQQILGQGPKLLIQFQNNGVVDDSQLPKDRFSAERLKGVDSTLKIQPAKLEDSAVYLCASSFRTGGYSYNEQFFGPGTRLTVL.

The chain recombines TRBV19 with TRBJ2-3; tentatively, D is TRBD2 (6 bases). Per germline, CDR1 LNHDA and CDR2 SQIVND (reference sequence). Trimming took 7 bases from V and 5 from J, leaving 13 bases between them. The CDR3 runs to 13 residues. CDR3 sequence (DNA): TGTGCCAGTACTTCCCTAGCGAGAGATACGCAGTATTTT. As protein: CASTSLARDTQYF. Combining the CDR3 with reference TRBV19 and TRBJ2-3 gives the whole variable domain DGGITQSPKYLFRKEGQNVTLSCEQNLNHDAMYWYRQDPGQGLRLIYYSQIVNDFQKGDIAEGYSVSREKKESFPLTVTSAQKNPTAFYLCASTSLARDTQYFGPGTRLTVL.

The chain employs TRBV6-2 or TRBV6-3 and TRBJ1-5; D is undetermined. Trimming removed 2 bases from V and 5 bases from J, with 10 bases in between. Germline V gene lookup returns CDR1 MNHEY and CDR2 SVGEGT. This CDR3 comprises 14 residues. In DNA form, the CDR3 reads TGTGCCAGCAGTTACCTTGGCACCGATCAGCCCCAGCATTTT. It specifies CASSYLGTDQPQHF.

The chain links TRBV6-5 to TRBJ2-2; 11 nucleotides agree with TRBD1. This CDR3 has 15 amino acids. Germline loops: CDR1 MNHEY, CDR2 SVGAGI. V lost 7 bases to trimming and J lost 7 bases; unmatched junction nucleotides: 8. The CDR3 nucleotides read TGTGCCAGCAACACGAGGACAGGGGGCAACGGGGAGCTGTTTTTT. This encodes CASNTRTGGNGELFF.

This clone has just a few counts. J is TRBJ2-5 and V is TRBV7-6, with no clear D. Per germline, CDR1 SGHVS and CDR2 FNYEAQ. V lost 5 bases to trimming and J lost 5 bases, with 18 bases between them. CDR3 length equals 15 residues. CDR3 DNA: TGTGCCAGCAGCCGTCCGGGTGCGGAACGGGAGACCCAGTACTTC. As protein: CASSRPGAERETQYF.